Listed below are T cell receptor beta chains from one sample, sequenced in a study of cytomegalovirus exposure and HLA in healthy donors. Only in-frame clones appear in the TCRdb table, and some are missing; sequencing was by immunoSEQ multiplex PCR. The sample shows fewer than 85,000 clones, and roughly 5% sits with its ten largest clones. Sequencing was done on a sample of PBMCs. These receptors came from a woman between 35 and 50 years old in good health and CMV-seropositive. CDR3s include the opening cysteine and the closing phenylalanine or tryptophan. D genes are given only for firm matches.

>TRBJ1-5|TRBV19|TRBD1
CASSTGQGEAQPQHF
TGTGCCAGTAGTACGGGACAGGGGGAGGCTCAGCCCCAGCATTTT
>TRBJ1-1|TRBV9|TRBD1
CASSGTTGETAFF
TGTGCCAGCAGCGGAACGACAGGGGAAACGGCTTTCTTT
>TRBJ2-2|TRBV28|TRBD1
CASRLLGQGTGELFF
TGTGCCAGCAGGTTATTGGGACAGGGTACCGGGGAGCTGTTTTTT
>TRBJ2-3|TRBV7-9|-
CASRGITDTQYF
TGTGCCAGCCGGGGTATCACAGATACGCAGTATTTT
>TRBJ1-1|TRBV18|TRBD1
CASSLYRDRGQTEAFF
TGTGCCAGCTCTCTCTACAGGGACAGGGGGCAAACTGAAGCTTTCTTT
>TRBJ2-1|TRBV9|TRBD1
CASSIKTGHNEQFF
TGTGCCAGCAGCATAAAGACAGGGCACAATGAGCAGTTCTTC
>TRBJ2-3|TRBV7-2|-
CASSLDSRGGDTQYF
TGTGCCAGCAGCTTAGATAGTCGTGGCGGAGATACGCAGTATTTT
>TRBJ2-7|TRBV7-8|-
CASSLRGLYEQYF
TGTGCCAGCAGCTTAAGGGGACTCTACGAGCAGTACTTC
>TRBJ1-2|TRBV6-1|TRBD1
CASSEALSRDRFSYTF
TGTGCCAGCAGTGAAGCGCTTAGTCGGGACAGGTTCAGCTACACCTTC
>TRBJ1-2|TRBV15|-
CATSRDLGAGESYGYTF
TGTGCCACCAGCAGAGATCTTGGGGCAGGGGAAAGCTATGGCTACACCTTC
>TRBJ2-1|TRBV9|TRBD1
CASSVGQVYNEQFF
TGTGCCAGCAGCGTCGGACAGGTTTACAATGAGCAGTTCTTC
>TRBJ2-7|TRBV27|TRBD1
CASRGRGSHEQYF
TGTGCCAGTAGGGGGCGCGGGTCTCACGAGCAGTACTTC
>TRBJ2-7|TRBV28|-
CASSLDLLGRGNYEQYF
TGTGCCAGCAGTTTAGATCTATTGGGCAGGGGAAACTACGAGCAGTACTTC
>TRBJ2-5|TRBV27|-
CASSKGAVRTQYF
TGTGCCAGCAGTAAGGGAGCGGTCAGGACCCAGTACTTC
>TRBJ2-1|TRBV2|-
CASSEGRGRYNEQFF
TGTGCCAGCAGTGAAGGGAGGGGGCGCTACAATGAGCAGTTCTTC
>TRBJ2-3|TRBV5-4|TRBD2
CASSSGLAGDADTQYF
TGTGCCAGCAGCTCGGGACTAGCGGGAGACGCAGATACGCAGTATTTT
>TRBJ2-3|TRBV2|-
CASSERSVRGSADTPYF
TGTGCCAGCAGTGAACGTTCGGTCAGGGGATCGGCAGATACGCCGTATTTT
>TRBJ2-5|TRBV13|-
CASSSAVGAGETQYF
TGTGCCAGCAGCTCCGCAGTGGGGGCGGGAGAGACCCAGTACTTC
>TRBJ1-2|TRBV2|TRBD1
CASSESTGSYGYTF
TGTGCCAGCAGTGAATCGACAGGGTCCTATGGCTACACCTTC
>TRBJ2-7|TRBV28|TRBD1
CASSSSGTGSYEQYF
TGTGCCAGCAGTTCGTCCGGGACAGGATCCTACGAGCAGTACTTC
>TRBJ2-1|TRBV29-1|TRBD2
CSATPLSGRAYNEQFF
TGCAGCGCGACCCCCCTTAGCGGGAGGGCCTACAATGAGCAGTTCTTC
>TRBJ2-1|TRBV5-5|TRBD2
CASSERTSGHPQFF
TGTGCCAGCAGCGAACGGACTAGCGGGCACCCGCAATTCTTC
>TRBJ2-7|TRBV5-1|TRBD2
CASSWIPPLAGVDYEQYF
TGCGCCAGCAGCTGGATCCCTCCCCTAGCGGGAGTGGATTACGAGCAGTACTTC
>TRBJ2-3|TRBV7-3|TRBD1
CASSSQTGGDTQYF
TGTGCCAGCAGCTCACAAACAGGGGGAGATACGCAGTATTTT
>TRBJ2-7|TRBV4-1|-
CASSQGTDSYEQYF
TGCGCCAGCAGCCAAGGGACAGACTCCTACGAGCAGTACTTC
>TRBJ2-3|TRBV5-1|-
CASSFTGSDTQYF
TGCGCCAGCAGTTTTACAGGGTCAGATACGCAGTATTTT
>TRBJ2-1|TRBV5-1|-
CASSLGGRLELGFF
TGCGCCAGCAGCTTGGGGGGCCGATTAGAGCTAGGGTTCTTC
>TRBJ2-7|TRBV5-4|-
CASSLVRGSGEQYF
TGTGCCAGCAGCTTGGTCAGGGGCTCAGGCGAGCAGTACTTC
>TRBJ1-1|TRBV5-1|TRBD1
CASSPSSGQEGTEAFF
TGCGCCAGCAGCCCTAGTAGTGGACAGGAGGGAACTGAAGCTTTCTTT
>TRBJ2-7|TRBV11-2|TRBD1
CASSQTGVKVWEQYF
TGTGCCAGCAGCCAAACAGGGGTTAAAGTGTGGGAGCAGTACTTC
>TRBJ1-1|TRBV9|-
CASSVAPGNTEAFF
TGTGCCAGCAGCGTAGCACCAGGGAACACTGAAGCTTTCTTT
>TRBJ2-7|TRBV7-6|-
CASSLAHEVPDGRDYEQYF
TGTGCCAGCAGCTTAGCTCACGAGGTGCCGGACGGACGCGACTACGAGCAGTACTTC
>TRBJ2-6|TRBV19|-
CASSPRSAGANVLTF
TGTGCCAGTAGTCCTAGGTCGGCGGGGGCCAACGTCCTGACTTTC
>TRBJ1-5|TRBV15|-
CATSRVGGDTRPQHF
TGTGCCACCAGCAGAGTTGGCGGGGATACGCGGCCCCAGCATTTT
>TRBJ1-3|TRBV7-2|TRBD1
CASSLDLGQGGPGNTIYF
TGTGCCAGCAGCTTAGATTTGGGACAGGGGGGCCCTGGAAACACCATATATTTT
>TRBJ2-6|TRBV19|-
CASTLASGANVLTF
TGTGCCAGTACTCTAGCCTCTGGGGCCAACGTCCTGACTTTC
>TRBJ2-7|TRBV5-6|-
CASSPEGLSQVQYF
TGTGCCAGCAGTCCCGAGGGCCTCTCTCAGGTCCAGTACTTC